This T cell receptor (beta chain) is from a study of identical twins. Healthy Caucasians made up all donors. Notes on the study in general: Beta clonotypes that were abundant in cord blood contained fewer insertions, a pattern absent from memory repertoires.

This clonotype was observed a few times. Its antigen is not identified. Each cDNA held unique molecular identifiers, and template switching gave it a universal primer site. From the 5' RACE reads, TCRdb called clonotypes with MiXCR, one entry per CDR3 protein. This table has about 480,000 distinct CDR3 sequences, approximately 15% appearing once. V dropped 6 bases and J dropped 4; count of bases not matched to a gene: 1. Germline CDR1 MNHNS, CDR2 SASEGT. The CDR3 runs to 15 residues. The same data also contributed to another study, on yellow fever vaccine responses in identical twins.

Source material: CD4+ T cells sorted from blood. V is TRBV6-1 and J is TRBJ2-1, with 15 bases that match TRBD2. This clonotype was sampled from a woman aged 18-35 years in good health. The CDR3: CASRGTSGGYNEQFF. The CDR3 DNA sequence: TGTGCCAGCAGAGGGACTAGCGGGGGGTACAATGAGCAGTTCTTC.